This T cell receptor beta chain originates from a study of control samples from healthy donors and cancer patients. The data were produced by immunoSEQ multiplex PCR, yet TCRdb's version contains in-frame clones alone and is incomplete. The table records about 160,000 clones, about 94% of them present only once. Trimming removed 4 bases from V and 0 bases from J; junction bases left unmatched: 6. There are 16 residues in the CDR3. In germline, CDR1 is SGHTA, CDR2 FQGTGA. The sequencing input was blood. The chain joins TRBV7-3 to TRBJ2-3; TRBD1 agrees at 8 bases. The receptor was isolated from a middle-aged woman in good health. CDR3 sequence: CASSSRTGSSTDTQYF. The CDR3 region has the DNA TGTGCCAGCAGCTCCCGGACAGGGTCAAGCACAGATACGCAGTATTTT.